Listed below are T cell receptor beta chains from one sample, sequenced in a study of T-cell reconstitution after alpha-beta-depleted transplantation in children. Each CDR3 protein gets one entry after TCRdb re-called the PCR reads with MiXCR. The data show 530,000 or so distinct CDR3 sequences, with 25% to 30% seen just once and under 45% held by the top ten. Sample: PBMCs, taken before TCRalphabeta/CD19-depleted stem cell transplant. All receptors derive from a boy younger than two with Wiskott-Aldrich syndrome, due to receive a stem cell transplant. Each CDR3 is given with its conserved first and last residue. A D gene is named only where the DNA matches it firmly. For some rows the clone size is stated as once, few or many, or as a class when expanded; others skip it.

>TRBJ2-5|TRBV12-3/TRBV12-4|NA|NA
TGTGCCAGCAGTTCTAGAAGTGAATCGTACCAAGAGACCCAGTACTTC
CASSSRSESYQETQYF
>TRBJ2-1|TRBV14|many|TRBD2
TGTGCCAGCAGCCGCCGGCTAGCGGGCAATGAGCAGTTCTTC
CASSRRLAGNEQFF
>TRBJ1-1|TRBV5-1|NA|NA
TGCGCCAGCAGCTTGGGCAGGGCCGCTGAAGCTTTCTTT
CASSLGRAAEAFF
>TRBJ1-4|TRBV7-8|few|TRBD1
TGTGCCAGCAGCCTAGGGACAGTTAATGAAAAACTGTTTTTT
CASSLGTVNEKLFF
>TRBJ2-2|TRBV7-2|many|TRBD2
TGTGCCAGCAGCTTAGGACTAGCGGGAGCGACCGGGGAGCTGTTTTTT
CASSLGLAGATGELFF
>TRBJ2-4|TRBV21-1|few|NA
TGTGCCAGCAGCGCGAGGACAGGAGCCCACAAAAACATTCAGTACTTC
CASSARTGAHKNIQYF
>TRBJ2-1|TRBV20-1|NA|NA
TGCAGTGCCCGGAGGCGAGGGGATGAGCAGTTCTTC
CSARRRGDEQFF
>TRBJ1-1|TRBV10-2|few|NA
TGCGCCAGCAGTGAGTCTTACAGGGCTGAAGCTTTCTTT
CASSESYRAEAFF
>TRBJ1-1|TRBV29-1|few|NA
TGCAGCGTTGAAGGCTCACTGAACACTGAAGCTTTCTTT
CSVEGSLNTEAFF
>TRBJ2-3|TRBV5-1|few|TRBD2
TGCGCCAGCAGCAACGGACTAGCGGGAGTTTCAGATACGCAGTATTTT
CASSNGLAGVSDTQYF
>TRBJ2-2|TRBV7-9|few|TRBD1
TGTGCCAGCAGCTTAGCAGGGACAGGGTCCGGGGAGCTGTTTTTT
CASSLAGTGSGELFF
>TRBJ2-5|TRBV4-1|NA|TRBD2
TGCGCCAGCAGCCAAGATAAAGCGGGAGGGGTAGGGGAGACCCAGTACTTC
CASSQDKAGGVGETQYF
>TRBJ2-2|TRBV18|NA|NA
TGTGCCAGCTCACCACCGTATAACACCGGGGAGCTGTTTTTT
CASSPPYNTGELFF
>TRBJ2-1|TRBV5-1|NA|TRBD2
TGCGCCAGCAGCCCGATAGCGGGAGCGAGGAATGAGCAGTTCTTC
CASSPIAGARNEQFF
>TRBJ2-7|TRBV12-3/TRBV12-4|NA|TRBD1
TGTGCCAGCAGAAGGACAGGGGTCCCCGTGCAGTACTTC
CASRRTGVPVQYF
>TRBJ2-2|TRBV5-1|few|NA
TGCGCCAGCAGACAAGGACTAAGGTCCCGGGATGATGCCGGGGAGCTGTTTTTT
CASRQGLRSRDDAGELFF
>TRBJ2-5|TRBV5-1|many|NA
TGCGCCAGCAGCTTGGCCGGGCCTGGACAAGAGACCCAGTACTTC
CASSLAGPGQETQYF
>TRBJ2-5|TRBV28|few|NA
TGTGCCAGCAGTCCTCAGGGGGGAGGAGAGACCCAGTACTTC
CASSPQGGGETQYF
>TRBJ2-5|TRBV10-3|NA|NA
TGTGCCATCAGTAAGCGACAGGGAGGAGAGACCCAGTACTTC
CAISKRQGGETQYF
>TRBJ2-3|TRBV25-1|NA|TRBD2
TGTGCCAGCAGTGAACTAGGTACTAGCGGGAGCCCAGATACGCAGTATTTT
CASSELGTSGSPDTQYF
>TRBJ1-5|TRBV7-6|few|NA
TGTGCCAGCAGCTTACGCCCTTTAGGGAGCAATCAGCCCCAGCATTTT
CASSLRPLGSNQPQHF
>TRBJ2-1|TRBV13|few|TRBD2
TGTGCCAGCAGCTGGGAGACTAGCGGGAGCTCTGAGCAGTTCTTC
CASSWETSGSSEQFF
>TRBJ1-2|TRBV3-1|few|NA
TGTGCCAGCAGCCGACGGGGAGTCTCCAACTATGGCTACACCTTC
CASSRRGVSNYGYTF
>TRBJ1-3|TRBV7-8|NA|TRBD1
TGTGCCAGCAGCTTAGGCGCCCGACAGGGGAGTTTCTCTGGAAACACCATATATTTT
CASSLGARQGSFSGNTIYF
>TRBJ1-1|TRBV27|NA|NA
TGTGCCAGCAGTTTAACGGTTCTTGGTGAAGCTTTCTTT
CASSLTVLGEAFF
>TRBJ1-1|TRBV14|few|NA
TGTGCCAGCAGCCATCCCCCGGAGGGCACTGAAGCTTTCTTT
CASSHPPEGTEAFF
>TRBJ2-4|TRBV4-1|few|TRBD2
TGCGCCAGCAGCCAAGCCGGGGGGAGCGGACCCAAAAACATTCAGTACTTC
CASSQAGGSGPKNIQYF
>TRBJ1-1|TRBV5-1|NA|NA
TGCGCCAGCAGCTGGGGACCGCGGGGGTGGGCAGCTTTCTTT
CASSWGPRGWAAFF
>TRBJ2-2|TRBV27|NA|NA
TGTGCCAGCAGTTTAGGGGAGGTTCAAGAGCTGTTTTTT
CASSLGEVQELFF
>TRBJ2-5|TRBV5-1|NA|NA
TGCGCCAGCAGCTTGGTTGTGGGGATTCAAGAGACCCAGTACTTC
CASSLVVGIQETQYF
>TRBJ1-3|TRBV7-2|NA|NA
TGTGCCAGCAGCTTGGCTCGACCAGCTGGAAACACCATATATTTT
CASSLARPAGNTIYF
>TRBJ2-1|TRBV5-1|NA|TRBD2
TGCGCCAGTAGCATCCTAGCGGGAGGGCGATATGAGCAGTTCTTC
CASSILAGGRYEQFF
>TRBJ1-2|TRBV2|NA|TRBD1
TGTGCCAGCAGTGAAGGGACAGGGGATCGGTATGGCTACACCTTC
CASSEGTGDRYGYTF
>TRBJ1-5|TRBV10-3|few|NA
TGTGCCATCAGTGAGTATCGACGCAATCAGCCCCAGCATTTT
CAISEYRRNQPQHF
>TRBJ2-1|TRBV5-1|few|TRBD2
TGCGCCAGCAGCCCCTTAGCGGGAGCGCTCAATGAGCAGTTCTTC
CASSPLAGALNEQFF
>TRBJ2-7|TRBV5-1|NA|TRBD1
TGCGCCAGCAGCTTAAGCGGGACAGGGCTCTCCTACGAGCAGTACTTC
CASSLSGTGLSYEQYF
>TRBJ1-1|TRBV28|few|TRBD1
TGTGCCAGCAGGGACCGGGACAGGGTCAGGAAAGCTTTCTTT
CASRDRDRVRKAFF
>TRBJ1-5|TRBV7-2|NA|NA
TGTGCCAGCAGCTTCGCAGGCCCCCACAGCAATCAGCCCCAGCATTTT
CASSFAGPHSNQPQHF
>TRBJ2-7|TRBV27|NA|NA
TGTGCCAGCAGTTTATCAGTAGGGGCAGGACAGATATACGAGCAGTACTTC
CASSLSVGAGQIYEQYF
>TRBJ1-1|TRBV18|few|TRBD1
TGTGCCAGCTCGAAAACAGGGGGCACTGAAGCTTTCTTT
CASSKTGGTEAFF
>TRBJ1-1|TRBV12-3/TRBV12-4|few|NA
TGTGCCAGCAGTTTACGCAGGGAAGCTTTCTTT
CASSLRREAFF
>TRBJ2-5|TRBV12-5|NA|NA
TGTGCTAGTGGTTCTGACGGGATAGAGACCCAGTACTTC
CASGSDGIETQYF
>TRBJ2-5|TRBV5-4|many|NA
TGTGCCAGCAGCTCTCCGGGCCAACAAGAGACCCAGTACTTC
CASSSPGQQETQYF
>TRBJ1-3|TRBV7-2|NA|NA
TGTGCCAGCAGCTTAGGACAGGCTTTCTCTGGAAACACCATATATTTT
CASSLGQAFSGNTIYF
>TRBJ2-5|TRBV18|few|NA
TGTGCCAGCTCACCCTTTCCGGACCCCATGGGGGAGACCCAGTACTTC
CASSPFPDPMGETQYF
>TRBJ1-5|TRBV5-1|many|TRBD1
TGCGCCAGCAGCTTGGGCAGGGGGAAGCCCCAGCATTTT
CASSLGRGKPQHF
>TRBJ2-1|TRBV2|few|TRBD1
TGTGCCAGCAGGGGGACAGGGGCGTACAATGAGCAGTTCTTC
CASRGTGAYNEQFF
>TRBJ2-5|TRBV5-1|NA|NA
TGCGCCAGCAGCTTGAGTTACTCAGAGACCCAGTACTTC
CASSLSYSETQYF